The 19 T cell receptor beta chains presented below share a single source sample, sequenced in a study of cytomegalovirus exposure and HLA in healthy donors. With 60 Vbeta and 13 Jbeta primers, the PCR was carried out. This table comes from immunoSEQ multiplex PCR, and its TCRdb copy is limited to in-frame clones, with some not included. The data contain about 100,000 clones, 76% of them singletons. Input material: PBMCs. These receptor sequences come from a woman aged 18-29 years in good health and CMV-seropositive.

The chain employs TRBV4-1 and TRBJ1-5; D is undetermined. This CDR3 has 13 amino acids. V was shortened by 2 bases and J by 6 bases, with 8 bases between the two germline ends. Germline CDR1 MGHRA, CDR2 YSYEKL. The CDR3 here is CASSQRGSQPQHF. CDR3 DNA: TGCGCCAGCAGCCAACGAGGGAGTCAGCCCCAGCATTTT.

This clone has more than one count but fewer than ten. This chain uses TRBV5-6 with TRBJ1-5; D remains ambiguous. Trimming took off 2 bases at V and 4 bases at J, with 10 bases between the two ends. The CDR3 has 14 residues. CDR1 and CDR2 (germline): SGHDT, YYEEEE. The chain's CDR3 is CASSFWGGNQPQHF. CDR3 sequence (DNA): TGTGCCAGCAGCTTTTGGGGAGGTAATCAGCCCCAGCATTTT.

Only a few counts were recorded for this clone. The rearrangement links TRBV6-6 to TRBJ2-5; no reliable D call. The CDR3 runs to 14 residues. Germline lookup yields CDR1 MNHNY and CDR2 SVGAGI (reference sequence). The V gene lost 0 bases and the J gene lost 0 bases, with 5 bases spanning the gap. CDR3 sequence reads: CASSYSYNQETQYF. CDR3 bases: TGTGCCAGCAGTTACTCGTACAACCAAGAGACCCAGTACTTC.

This chain connects TRBV5-6 to TRBJ2-5; 12 bases align to TRBD2. CDR3 length: 15 residues. The germline V gene has CDR1 SGHDT and CDR2 YYEEEE. With V trimmed by 4 bases and J by 5 bases, 6 bases remained unmatched. The CDR3: CASSPGLAGGETQYF. CDR3 sequence (DNA): TGTGCCAGCAGCCCGGGACTAGCGGGTGGTGAGACCCAGTACTTC.

This clone has only a few counts. V gene TRBV6-6 combines with J gene TRBJ1-1, with no clear D. V dropped 2 bases and J dropped 2 bases, with 6 bases sitting between them. The CDR3 sequence is 13 residues long. The V gene's germline CDR1 is MNHNY and CDR2 SVGAGI (reference sequence). This CDR3 is CASSYVSNTEAFF. Written as DNA, the CDR3 is TGTGCCAGCAGTTACGTCAGTAACACTGAAGCTTTCTTT.

The V and J genes are TRBV5-6 and TRBJ2-3; 8 bases match TRBD2. J was trimmed by 12 bases and V by 0 bases; bases with no gene match: 12. This CDR3 has 15 amino acids. Germline V gene lookup returns CDR1 SGHDT and CDR2 YYEEEE. The CDR3, as DNA: TGTGCCAGCAGCTTGGGGGTCGGCGGTAGCGGGAAACAGTATTTT. Translated: CASSLGVGGSGKQYF.

The chain joins TRBV30 to TRBJ2-7, with D possibly matching TRBD2 (5 bases). V lost 4 bases and J 0 bases, leaving 13 bases between the germline ends. Germline lookup yields CDR1 GTSNPN and CDR2 SVGIG (reference sequence). The CDR3 covers 14 residues. The CDR3 sequence: CAWNTGIISYEQYF. The CDR3 bases are TGTGCCTGGAATACCGGGATAATCTCCTACGAGCAGTACTTC.

The chain has TRBV19 and TRBJ1-5; TRBD1 is a possible D gene (5 bases). V was trimmed by 0 bases and J by 6 bases, leaving 15 bases between them. The CDR3 totals 16 residues. CDR1 and CDR2 (germline): LNHDA, SQIVND (reference sequence). Written as DNA, the CDR3 is TGTGCCAGTAGTATAGATCTATCGGGGGTGGGTCAGCCCCAGCATTTT. Protein sequence: CASSIDLSGVGQPQHF.

This chain connects TRBV5-4 to TRBJ2-5; TRBD2 aligns across 7 bases. The CDR3 extends over 15 amino acids. Germline V gene data show CDR1 as SGHNT and CDR2 as YYREEE (reference sequence). J was trimmed by 0 bases and V by 1 base; bases with no gene match: 3. CDR3: CASSLTSAYQETQYF. DNA for the CDR3: TGTGCCAGCAGCTTGACTAGCGCGTACCAAGAGACCCAGTACTTC.

V is TRBV5-4 and J is TRBJ2-7, with a possible D match to TRBD2 (7 bases). V was trimmed by 4 bases and J by 5 bases, leaving 16 bases between them. The germline gives CDR1 SGHNT, CDR2 YYREEE (reference sequence). The CDR3 is 14 residues long. The CDR3 is CASSPRGGIHEQYF. DNA of the CDR3: TGTGCCAGCAGCCCGAGGGGGGGTATCCACGAGCAGTACTTC.

V is TRBV6-6 and J is TRBJ2-5; 7 bases fit TRBD1. Germline loops: CDR1 MNHNY, CDR2 SVGAGI (reference sequence). CDR3 size: 15 residues. J lost 5 bases, V lost 8 bases, and 14 bases had no gene match. CDR3 coding DNA: TGTGCCAGCGGAACCCAGGGGGTCCTCGGGGAGACCCAGTACTTC. Amino acid sequence: CASGTQGVLGETQYF.

A few counts support this clone. This chain links TRBV5-5 with TRBJ2-6; TRBD2 is a possible D gene (6 bases). The germline V and J ends were trimmed by 7 bases and 4 bases, with 12 bases remaining between them. The CDR3 totals 14 residues. Germline V gene lookup returns CDR1 SGHKS and CDR2 YYEKEE (reference sequence). CDR3 in amino acids: CASWRGYGANVLTF. As DNA, the CDR3 is TGTGCCAGCTGGAGGGGCTACGGGGCCAACGTCCTGACTTTC.

This clone has only a few counts. V and J are TRBV5-6 and TRBJ1-6; no clear D. This CDR3 is built from 17 residues. Germline V gives CDR1 SGHDT, CDR2 YYEEEE. The V end was cut by 1 base, the J end by 1 base, with 12 bases between. CDR3 sequence reads: CASSLTADASYNSPLHF. CDR3 coding DNA: TGTGCCAGCAGCTTGACAGCCGACGCATCCTATAATTCACCCCTCCACTTT.

The V gene is TRBV5-1, the J gene TRBJ2-5, with D tentatively TRBD2 (5 bases). The CDR3 is 15 amino acids. The germline V gene encodes CDR1 SGHRS and CDR2 YFSETQ. Between the trimmed V and J ends, which lost 4 bases and 4 bases, there was a span of 17 bases. CDR3 nucleotides: TGCGCCAGCAGCAGCCGGGAACACACGGGAGAGACCCAGTACTTC. Its protein is CASSSREHTGETQYF.

The chain is built from TRBV6-1 and TRBJ2-7, with 9 bases fitting TRBD1. The V and J ends lost 6 bases and 0 bases, in that order; junction bases with no gene match: 6. CDR3 length: 15 amino acids. Looked up from germline, CDR1 is MNHNS and CDR2 is SASEGT. In DNA, the CDR3 is TGTGCCAGCAGCGCGATGACAGGGGGCTCCTACGAGCAGTACTTC. This sequence encodes CASSAMTGGSYEQYF.

This rearrangement joins TRBV7-9 to TRBJ2-1, with 9 bases fitting TRBD2. The V gene's germline CDR1 is SEHNR and CDR2 FQNEAQ (reference sequence). CDR3 length equals 17 residues. V gave up 6 bases and J gave up 8 bases; unmatched junction bases: 17. The CDR3 sequence is CASSWVASGRIGDEQFF. The CDR3 bases are TGTGCCAGCAGTTGGGTAGCGAGCGGGAGGATCGGTGATGAGCAGTTCTTC.

This chain joins TRBV28 and TRBJ2-3; 7 nucleotides align to TRBD2. CDR1 is MDHEN and CDR2 is SYDVKM in the germline V gene. V was clipped by 2 bases and J by 0 bases; unmatched bases: 5. CDR3 length equals 16 residues. CDR3 in amino acids: CASSLPLAISTDTQYF. The CDR3 DNA reads TGTGCCAGCAGTTTACCACTAGCGATTAGCACAGATACGCAGTATTTT.

This clone was detected a few times. The rearrangement links TRBV4-1 to TRBJ2-3; maybe TRBD1 (5 bases). Germline CDR1 reads MGHRA; CDR2 reads YSYEKL. CDR3 length equals 14 residues. Deletions cut 6 bases from V and 4 bases from J, with 14 bases between. CDR3: CASRRGSSADTQYF. As DNA, the CDR3 is TGCGCCAGCAGAAGGGGTAGTTCTGCAGATACGCAGTATTTT.

V usage is TRBV6-5 and J usage is TRBJ2-1; 11 bases agree with TRBD2. This CDR3 comprises 14 residues. CDR1 is MNHEY and CDR2 is SVGAGI in the germline V gene. The V and J ends lost 5 bases and 14 bases, in that order; junction bases with no gene match: 11. CDR3 bases: TGTGCCAGCAGTCCCGGGACTAGCGGAGGGTGGGAGTTCTTC. This codes for CASSPGTSGGWEFF.